A selection of T cell receptor beta chains follows, all from one sample in a study of blood T cell repertoires in COVID-19. TCRdb's table, derived via immunoSEQ multiplex PCR, lists solely in-frame clones and lacks some. The table records roughly 91,000 clones, around 84% of them present only once. Sequencing was carried out using peripheral blood. These TCRs come from a man aged 65 to 79 with active or convalescent COVID-19. The CDR3 runs from the conserved cysteine through the conserved F or W. A D gene is named only where the DNA matches it firmly. The size entry is marked missing in some rows and otherwise reads once, few, many or a size class.

>TRBJ2-7|TRBV28|-|-
CASSFRTGSYEQYF
TGTGCCAGCAGTTTCCGTACAGGCTCCTACGAGCAGTACTTC
>TRBJ2-6|TRBV19|-|-
CASSPRTAWTGANVLTF
TGTGCCAGTAGTCCCCGGACAGCTTGGACTGGGGCCAACGTCCTGACTTTC
>TRBJ1-5|TRBV12-5|-|TRBD1
CASGLSRDSRRRFGNQPQHF
TGTGCTAGTGGTTTGTCACGGGACAGCCGGCGCAGATTTGGCAATCAGCCCCAGCATTTT
>TRBJ2-1|TRBV9|-|TRBD2
CASSGLAGVYNEQFF
TGTGCCAGCAGCGGGCTAGCGGGAGTATACAATGAGCAGTTCTTC
>TRBJ2-7|TRBV5-4|-|-
CASSPGSGLGASYEQYF
TGTGCCAGCAGCCCGGGGTCGGGACTCGGGGCCTCCTACGAGCAGTACTTC
>TRBJ1-1|TRBV18|-|TRBD1
CASSPGQLGNTEAFF
TGTGCCAGCTCACCGGGACAGCTGGGGAACACTGAAGCTTTCTTT
>TRBJ2-7|TRBV7-9|-|-
CASSLSSSSYEQYF
TGTGCCAGCAGCCTCTCGTCTAGCTCCTACGAGCAGTACTTC
>TRBJ1-2|TRBV6-6|-|TRBD1
CASSSTGTENYGYTF
TGTGCCAGCAGTTCCACCGGGACAGAAAACTATGGCTACACCTTC
>TRBJ1-1|TRBV7-2|-|-
CASSLGPPKVNTEAFF
TGTGCCAGCAGCTTAGGGCCCCCGAAAGTGAACACTGAAGCTTTCTTT
>TRBJ2-1|TRBV5-1|-|-
CASSPGQEQFF
TGCGCCAGCAGCCCCGGACAAGAGCAGTTCTTC
>TRBJ1-2|TRBV29-1|-|-
CSVDQGTYGYTF
TGCAGCGTTGACCAGGGGACGTATGGCTACACCTTC
>TRBJ2-3|TRBV24-1|once|TRBD2
CATGEGSTDTQYF
TGTGCCACCGGGGAGGGGAGCACAGATACGCAGTATTTT
>TRBJ2-1|TRBV11-2|-|TRBD2
CASSLNSHGSGVYNEQFF
TGTGCCAGCAGCTTAAACTCCCACGGCAGCGGGGTCTACAATGAGCAGTTCTTC
>TRBJ2-1|TRBV10-3|-|-
CAAQREPLNEQFF
TGTGCCGCCCAAAGGGAGCCCTTAAATGAGCAGTTCTTC
>TRBJ1-4|TRBV7-9|-|-
CASSLGGGGEKLFF
TGTGCCAGCAGCTTAGGCGGGGGCGGAGAAAAACTGTTTTTT
>TRBJ2-1|TRBV9|-|TRBD2
CASSSQSGGNYNEQFF
TGTGCCAGCAGCTCTCAAAGCGGGGGCAACTACAATGAGCAGTTCTTC
>TRBJ2-1|TRBV6-2/TRBV6-3|-|-
CASSGGGPSSYNEQFF
TGTGCCAGCAGTGGGGGGGGGCCTAGCTCCTACAATGAGCAGTTCTTC
>TRBJ2-1|TRBV2|-|TRBD2
CASSLAGGNNEQFF
TGTGCCAGTTCACTAGCGGGGGGTAACAATGAGCAGTTCTTC
>TRBJ2-7|TRBV19|-|TRBD1
CASRGQGATYEQYF
TGTGCCAGTAGAGGACAGGGCGCTACCTACGAGCAGTACTTC
>TRBJ2-7|TRBV2|-|TRBD2
CASSLGLAGNYEQYF
TGTGCCAGCAGTCTAGGACTAGCGGGGAACTACGAGCAGTACTTC
>TRBJ1-5|TRBV15|once|-
CATSRDDRTRGQPQHF
TGTGCCACCAGCAGAGATGACAGGACCCGGGGTCAGCCCCAGCATTTT
>TRBJ1-4|TRBV12-3/TRBV12-4|few|-
CASSSPSGKLFF
TGTGCCAGCAGTTCGCCATCGGGAAAACTGTTTTTT
>TRBJ2-2|TRBV9|-|TRBD2
CASGVAGYTGELFF
TGTGCCAGCGGGGTAGCGGGGTACACCGGGGAGCTGTTTTTT
>TRBJ1-1|TRBV6-5|-|-
CASTVTSGRNTEAFF
TGTGCCAGCACAGTTACGTCAGGCAGGAACACTGAAGCTTTCTTT
>TRBJ2-1|TRBV19|-|TRBD2
CASSIILAGGHNEQFF
TGTGCCAGTAGTATAATCCTAGCGGGGGGCCACAATGAGCAGTTCTTC
>TRBJ2-5|TRBV30|once|-
CAWATGSETQYF
TGTGCCTGGGCGACAGGATCGGAGACCCAGTACTTC
>TRBJ1-1|TRBV9|-|-
CASSVVGGRTEAFF
TGTGCCAGCAGCGTAGTCGGGGGGCGAACTGAAGCTTTCTTT
>TRBJ1-5|TRBV7-2|-|TRBD1
CASSPGTGNQPQHF
TGTGCCAGCAGCCCAGGGACAGGCAATCAGCCCCAGCATTTT
>TRBJ2-3|TRBV27|-|-
CASSFWGGRTDTQYF
TGTGCCAGCAGTTTTTGGGGCGGCCGCACAGATACGCAGTATTTT
>TRBJ2-7|TRBV5-1|-|TRBD1
CASSLPLQGGEQYF
TGCGCCAGCAGCTTACCTTTACAGGGGGGCGAGCAGTACTTC
>TRBJ1-6|TRBV30|few|TRBD1
CAYQSLQGFNSPLHF
TGTGCCTACCAAAGTTTACAGGGGTTCAATTCACCCCTCCACTTT
>TRBJ2-2|TRBV7-2|-|TRBD1
CASSPGTGVNTGELFF
TGTGCCAGCAGCCCTGGGACAGGGGTGAACACTGGGGAGCTGTTTTTT
>TRBJ1-1|TRBV6-5|few|-
CASSSQVNTEAFF
TGTGCCAGCAGTAGCCAGGTGAACACTGAAGCTTTCTTT